The table lists the clone carrying this T cell receptor (beta chain) with many counts. CDR1 is MNHNY, CDR2 SVGAGI, per germline (reference sequence). CDR3 length: 18 residues. Trimming took 0 bases from V and 10 from J; bases not matched to a gene: 14. These data are taken from a study of T cells in Graves' hyperthyroidism and ophthalmopathy. A roughly 9.1 ml volume of fresh peripheral blood provided the PBMCs. RNA transcripts served as the template for amplifying TCR beta CDR3 regions. The study used the HTBI primer set for a first-round RT-PCR of the TCR CDR3. TCRdb recomputed calls from the multiplex PCR reads with MiXCR, one row per CDR3 protein. The repertoire holds fewer than 550,000 distinct CDR3 sequences, with 15% to 19% as singletons.

The chain joins TRBV6-6 to TRBJ1-6, with TRBD1 matching 8 bases. Material: blood. The source is a woman younger than 30 with Graves' hyperthyroidism. Written as DNA, the CDR3 is TGTGCCAGCAGTTACTCTCGTCCCGGGACAGGTCTCCGATCACCCCTCCACTTT. Protein product: CASSYSRPGTGLRSPLHF.